A selection of T cell receptor beta chains follows, all from one sample in a study of patients and donors after allogeneic stem cell transplantation. TCRdb itself ran the RT-PCR reads through MiXCR, one entry per CDR3 protein. The sample has over 350,000 distinct CDR3 sequences, 16% seen once. The sequenced sample was blood, either unsorted or a sorted T cell fraction (not recorded which). These receptors were collected from a human donor who was either an allogeneic HSCT recipient or a stem cell or donor lymphocyte infusion donor (not recorded which). It is not recorded whose cells these are; they may come from a transplant donor. Each CDR3 is given with its conserved first and last residue. D genes are given only for firm matches. Not every row has a clone size; where given, it reads once, few, many or a size class.

TRBV19,.,TRBJ1-5,few,CASSILRQAFNQPQHF,TGTGCCAGTAGTATCCTTCGACAGGCCTTCAATCAGCCCCAGCATTTT
TRBV27,.,TRBJ2-7,few,CASWEGRGIYEQYF,TGTGCCAGCTGGGAAGGAAGGGGAATCTACGAGCAGTACTTC
TRBV7-2,.,TRBJ1-1,many,CASSLRAEAFF,TGTGCCAGCAGCTTAAGGGCTGAAGCTTTCTTT
TRBV6-5,.,TRBJ2-4,.,CASSYVARAKNIQYF,TGTGCCAGCAGTTACGTTGCTCGAGCCAAAAACATTCAGTACTTC
TRBV4-3,.,TRBJ2-5,many,CASSQAGYRSQETQYF,TGCGCCAGCAGCCAAGCGGGCTATCGGTCCCAAGAGACCCAGTACTTC
TRBV2,TRBD2,TRBJ2-2,.,CASSVGRGSVELFF,TGTGCCAGCAGTGTCGGGAGGGGGTCTGTGGAGCTGTTTTTT
TRBV2,TRBD1,TRBJ2-1,many,CATGDRGPYNEQFF,TGTGCCACAGGGGACAGGGGGCCCTACAATGAGCAGTTCTTC
TRBV14,TRBD2,TRBJ2-3,.,CASSLRSGRWDTQYF,TGTGCCAGCAGCCTTCGTAGCGGGAGATGGGATACGCAGTATTTT
TRBV29-1,TRBD1,TRBJ1-3,.,CSVGTGGSGNTIYF,TGCAGCGTTGGGACAGGGGGCTCTGGAAACACCATATATTTT
TRBV18,.,TRBJ2-1,few,CASSPPGQGSYNEQFF,TGTGCCAGCTCACCTCCTGGGCAGGGGTCCTACAATGAGCAGTTCTTC
TRBV24-1,.,TRBJ1-2,.,CATSDFEYGYTF,TGTGCCACCAGTGATTTTGAGTATGGCTACACCTTC
TRBV7-9,.,TRBJ2-1,few,CASSPWGRNEQFF,TGTGCCAGCAGCCCCTGGGGCAGGAATGAGCAGTTCTTC
TRBV15,.,TRBJ2-7,few,CATSRQGQSYEQYF,TGTGCCACCAGCAGACAAGGACAGTCCTACGAGCAGTACTTC
TRBV5-1,.,TRBJ1-3,.,CASSLRTGGGNTIYF,TGCGCCAGCAGCTTAAGAACAGGAGGGGGAAACACCATATATTTT
TRBV12-3/TRBV12-4,.,TRBJ2-1,many,CASSFPLLGGRDNEQFF,TGTGCCAGCAGTTTCCCCCTACTAGGGGGAAGGGACAATGAGCAGTTCTTC
TRBV6-1,TRBD1,TRBJ1-5,.,CASSEASVWTGGNQPQHF,TGTGCCAGCAGTGAAGCGTCAGTTTGGACAGGGGGCAACCAGCCCCAGCATTTT
TRBV20-1,.,TRBJ2-3,.,CSVQAVRVVADTQYF,TGCAGTGTCCAAGCGGTTCGGGTTGTGGCAGATACGCAGTATTTT
TRBV7-2,TRBD1,TRBJ2-1,.,CASSFEDRGPYNEQFF,TGTGCCAGCAGCTTCGAAGACAGGGGGCCCTACAATGAGCAGTTCTTC
TRBV7-9,.,TRBJ1-2,.,CASSLEGLGYTF,TGTGCCAGCAGCTTGGAGGGACTAGGCTACACCTTC
TRBV21-1,.,TRBJ2-1,.,CASSPGGSSSYNEQFF,TGTGCCAGCAGCCCGGGAGGCTCGAGCTCCTACAATGAGCAGTTCTTC
TRBV4-2,.,TRBJ1-5,few,CASSRRPHSNQPQHF,TGTGCCAGCAGCCGCCGACCCCACAGCAATCAGCCCCAGCATTTT
TRBV12-3/TRBV12-4,.,TRBJ2-2,.,CASSLEVGPLVGELFF,TGTGCCAGCAGTTTAGAGGTGGGGCCTTTGGTCGGGGAGCTGTTTTTT